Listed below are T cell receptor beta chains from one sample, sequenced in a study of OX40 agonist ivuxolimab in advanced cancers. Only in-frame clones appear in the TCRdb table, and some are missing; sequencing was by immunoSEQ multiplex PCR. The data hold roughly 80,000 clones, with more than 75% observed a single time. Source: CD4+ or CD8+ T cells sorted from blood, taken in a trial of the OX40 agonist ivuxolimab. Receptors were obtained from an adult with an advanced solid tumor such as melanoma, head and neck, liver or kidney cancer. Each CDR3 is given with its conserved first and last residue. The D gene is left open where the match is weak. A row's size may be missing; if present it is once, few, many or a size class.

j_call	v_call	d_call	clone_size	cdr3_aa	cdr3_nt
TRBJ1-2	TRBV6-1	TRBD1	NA	CASSKMTGGDYGYTF	TGTGCCAGCAGTAAAATGACAGGGGGCGACTATGGCTACACCTTC
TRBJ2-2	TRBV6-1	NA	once	CASSEVPYTGELFF	TGTGCCAGCAGTGAAGTACCGTACACCGGGGAGCTGTTTTTT
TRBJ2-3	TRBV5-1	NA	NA	CASSPRGTADTQYF	TGCGCCAGCAGCCCGAGGGGGACCGCAGATACGCAGTATTTT
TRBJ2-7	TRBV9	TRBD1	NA	CASSETGAYEQYF	TGTGCCAGCAGCGAGACAGGGGCCTACGAGCAGTACTTC
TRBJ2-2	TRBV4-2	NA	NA	CASSQVGAHGELFF	TGTGCCAGCAGCCAAGTGGGGGCCCACGGGGAGCTGTTTTTT
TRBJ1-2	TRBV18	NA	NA	CASSPEAVRGSQGYTF	TGTGCCAGCTCACCGGAAGCTGTCAGGGGATCGCAGGGCTACACCTTC
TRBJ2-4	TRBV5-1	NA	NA	CASSSDTFLQYF	TGCGCCAGCAGCTCGGACACCTTCCTTCAGTACTTC
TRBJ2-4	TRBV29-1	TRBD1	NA	CSVQGKNIQYF	TGCAGCGTACAGGGGAAAAACATTCAGTACTTC
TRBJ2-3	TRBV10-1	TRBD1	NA	CASSVGQGGDTQYF	TGCGCCAGCAGCGTGGGACAGGGTGGAGATACGCAGTATTTT
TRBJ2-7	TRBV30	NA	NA	CAWSEGEGLRAYF	TGTGCCTGGAGTGAGGGTGAAGGTTTACGGGCGTACTTC
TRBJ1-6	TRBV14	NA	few	CASSPSGTAVLPLHF	TGTGCCAGCAGCCCTTCCGGGACCGCGGTTTTACCCCTCCACTTT
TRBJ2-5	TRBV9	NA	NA	CASSVTGKETQYF	TGTGCCAGCAGCGTTACAGGGAAAGAGACCCAGTACTTC
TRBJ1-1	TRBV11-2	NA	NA	CASSFTAGNTEAFF	TGTGCCAGCAGTTTTACTGCGGGGAACACTGAAGCTTTCTTT
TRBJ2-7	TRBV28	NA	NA	CASSLLDRGGGEQYF	TGTGCCAGCAGTTTATTAGATCGGGGAGGGGGCGAGCAGTACTTC
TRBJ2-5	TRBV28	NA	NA	CASTSSRETQYF	TGTGCCAGCACCTCGAGTAGGGAGACCCAGTACTTC
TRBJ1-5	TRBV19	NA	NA	CASSLPGGSNQPQHF	TGTGCCAGTAGCCTACCCGGGGGAAGCAATCAGCCCCAGCATTTT